This passage covers 12 T cell receptor beta chains from one sample sequenced in a study of shared clonotypes between healthy human individuals. Sequencing was performed with immunoSEQ multiplex PCR; in TCRdb, only in-frame clones are kept and a portion is missing. The data show under 2,000,000 clones, roughly 94% seen once. CD45RO-negative, CCR7-positively selected cells formed the naive CD8 fraction, excluding terminally differentiated effector memory CD45RA+ cells. Sequencing was carried out using naive CD8+ T cells sorted from blood. Receptors originate from a young man in good health.

CDR3 sequence reads: CASSQTGGFLNSPLHF. CDR3 sequence (DNA): TGTGCCAGCAGCCAGACAGGGGGCTTCCTTAATTCACCCCTCCACTTT. The V gene is TRBV27, the J gene TRBJ1-6, with 10 bases lining up with TRBD1. This CDR3 comprises 16 residues. Germline trimming cut 6 bases from V and 6 bases from J; bases unmatched to any gene: 8. The V gene's germline CDR1 is MNHEY and CDR2 SMNVEV (reference sequence).

This rearrangement joins TRBV5-5 to TRBJ2-5; either TRBD1 or TRBD2 may fit D (5 bases each). The CDR3 runs 16 residues. The V end was cut by 0 bases, the J end by 2 bases, with 14 bases between. Germline V CDR1 and CDR2: SGHKS, YYEKEE (reference sequence). CDR3 amino acids: CASSLGYEGFQETQYF. The DNA of the CDR3 is TGTGCCAGCAGCTTGGGGTATGAGGGGTTTCAAGAGACCCAGTACTTC. The whole variable domain, filled in from reference TRBV5-5 and TRBJ2-5, reads DAGVTQSPTHLIKTRGQQVTLRCSPISGHKSVSWYQQVLGQGPQFIFQYYEKEERGRGNFPDRFSARQFPNYSSELNVNALLLGDSALYLCASSLGYEGFQETQYFGPGTRLLVL.

The rearrangement links TRBV7-2 to TRBJ2-1, with TRBD2 identical over 7 bases. V lost 4 bases to trimming and J lost 0 bases; unmatched junction nucleotides: 9. The germline gives CDR1 SGHTA, CDR2 FQGNSA. This CDR3 contains 17 residues. CDR3 DNA sequence: TGTGCCAGCAGCTCCTCGCTAGCGGTGTACTCCTACAATGAGCAGTTCTTC. Its protein product is CASSSSLAVYSYNEQFF.

The chain employs TRBV14 and TRBJ2-3; 11 bases fit TRBD1. Germline V gene sequence: CDR1 SGHDN, CDR2 FVKESK. The CDR3 covers 16 residues. With 0 bases clipped from V and 3 bases from J, the junction kept 2 bases outside the gene matches. DNA for the CDR3: TGTGCCAGCAGCCAAGATTGGGACAGGGGGACAGATACGCAGTATTTT. Its protein is CASSQDWDRGTDTQYF.

This clone was found a few times. This chain uses TRBV29-1 with TRBJ1-2; possible D gene TRBD1, 6 bases. Germline CDR1 is SQVTM and CDR2 is ANQGSEA. V lost 7 bases, J lost 0 bases, and 12 bases lay in between. This CDR3 has 13 amino acids. The CDR3 protein is CSDYRVANYGYTF. Written as DNA, the CDR3 is TGCAGCGACTACAGGGTTGCTAACTATGGCTACACCTTC.

The V call is TRBV6-5, the J call TRBJ2-7; D gene uncertain. Trimming stripped 5 bases from V and 2 bases from J, with 10 bases between. Germline V gives CDR1 MNHEY, CDR2 SVGAGI. This CDR3 is 13 amino acids long. Here the CDR3 reads CASSPSAPYEQYF. The CDR3 DNA sequence: TGTGCCAGCAGTCCCTCGGCTCCCTACGAGCAGTACTTC.

The chain combines TRBV7-9 with TRBJ2-2; D unclear. V shed 4 bases and J shed 6 bases, with 18 bases lying between them. Germline CDR1 is SEHNR and CDR2 is FQNEAQ (reference sequence). The CDR3 has 16 residues. The CDR3 DNA is TGTGCCAGCAGCTCCCGAATGGATGGGTTTCCCGGGGAGCTGTTTTTT. The encoded protein is CASSSRMDGFPGELFF. The full variable domain, completed using reference TRBV7-9 and TRBJ2-2, is DTGVSQNPRHKITKRGQNVTFRCDPISEHNRLYWYRQTLGQGPEFLTYFQNEAQLEKSRLLSDRFSAERPKGSFSTLEIQRTEQGDSAMYLCASSSRMDGFPGELFFGEGSRLTVL.

The chain combines TRBV5-4 with TRBJ2-5, with D perhaps being TRBD1 or TRBD2 (6 bases each). Germline loops: CDR1 SGHNT, CDR2 YYREEE (reference sequence). The ends were cut back, 5 bases at V and 5 bases at J, with 13 bases in the middle. The CDR3 totals 13 residues. The CDR3 protein is CASRVKGGETQYF. The CDR3 DNA reads as TGTGCCAGCAGGGTGAAAGGGGGGGAGACCCAGTACTTC.

V is TRBV7-9 and J is TRBJ2-7; D remains ambiguous. In germline, CDR1 is SEHNR, CDR2 FQNEAQ (reference sequence). The ends were cut back, 5 bases at V and 1 base at J, with 9 bases in the middle. The CDR3 covers 13 residues. The CDR3 here is CASSPVESYEQYF. The CDR3 DNA is TGTGCCAGCAGCCCCGTGGAATCCTACGAGCAGTACTTC. Full variable domain (missing parts from reference TRBV7-9 and TRBJ2-7): DTGVSQNPRHKITKRGQNVTFRCDPISEHNRLYWYRQTLGQGPEFLTYFQNEAQLEKSRLLSDRFSAERPKGSFSTLEIQRTEQGDSAMYLCASSPVESYEQYFGPGTRLTVT.

The genes are TRBV4-2 and TRBJ2-1, with TRBD2 matching over 10 bases. Germline CDR1 is LGHNA and CDR2 is YNFKEQ. This CDR3 spans 16 amino acids. V shed 0 bases, J shed 10 bases, and the junction held 9 bases outside the gene matches. CDR3 region: CASSQETSGGAWEQFF. CDR3 nucleotide sequence: TGTGCCAGCAGCCAAGAGACCAGCGGGGGGGCCTGGGAGCAGTTCTTC.

As regards this clone: One end of the junction fails to match germline, which may point to a read error. CDR3 bases: TGTGCCGGCAGCTTGTATACGGTTTGGTCTGAAGCTTTCTTT. Protein product: CAGSLYTVWSEAFF. The V call is TRBV7-9, the J call TRBJ1-1; no reliable D call. The CDR3 contains 14 residues. Germline assignment: CDR1 SEHNR and CDR2 FQNEAQ (reference sequence).

The genes are TRBV6-5 and TRBJ2-7, with no clear D. CDR3 size: 13 residues. V lost 5 bases and J 2 bases, leaving 10 bases between the germline ends. The V gene's germline CDR1 is MNHEY and CDR2 SVGAGI. Here the CDR3 DNA reads TGTGCCAGCAGTAGGGAAGTGGCCTACGAGCAGTACTTC. Protein: CASSREVAYEQYF.